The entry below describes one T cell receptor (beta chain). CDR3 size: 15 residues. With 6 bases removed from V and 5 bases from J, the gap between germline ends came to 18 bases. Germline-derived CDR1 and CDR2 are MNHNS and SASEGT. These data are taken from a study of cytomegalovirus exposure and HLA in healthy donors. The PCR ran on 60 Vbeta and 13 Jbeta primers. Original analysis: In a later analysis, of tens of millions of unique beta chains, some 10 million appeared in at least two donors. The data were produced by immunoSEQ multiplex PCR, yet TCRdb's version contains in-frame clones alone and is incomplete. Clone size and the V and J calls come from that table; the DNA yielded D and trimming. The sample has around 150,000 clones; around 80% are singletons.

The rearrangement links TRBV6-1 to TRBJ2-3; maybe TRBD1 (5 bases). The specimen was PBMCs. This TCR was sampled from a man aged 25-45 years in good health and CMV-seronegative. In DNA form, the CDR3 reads TGTGCCAGCAGCCAAGGAAAGGGGAATTTAGATACGCAGTATTTT. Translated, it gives CASSQGKGNLDTQYF.